This T cell receptor beta chain emerged from a study of T cell responses to AZD1222 COVID-19 vaccine. Study context: Second doses at about 4 or about 12 weeks were pooled. Study observations and caveats: Only after the peak T cell response were repertoires sampled. Females outnumbered males among donors, who were mostly white British; clonal diversity was possibly underestimated.

Profiling relied on immunoSEQ multiplex PCR, and the TCRdb table lists in-frame clones only, not all of them. Seen here are around 130,000 clones, about 90% observed once, and the top ten hold about 5.3%. This CDR3 contains 17 residues. Unmatched junction bases numbered 21, after V lost 8 bases and J lost 7 bases. Germline loops: CDR1 SEHNR, CDR2 FQNEAQ (reference sequence). Concerning this clone: As yet, its antigen is unknown.

The sequenced sample was peripheral blood, obtained on day 0 of AZD1222 vaccination. V usage is TRBV7-9 and J usage is TRBJ2-7, with TRBD2 matching over 9 bases. This sequence originates from an adult in good health. The CDR3 DNA follows: TGTGCCAGCTCTACAGGCCCAGCGGGAGGTCTTCGTGAAGAGCAGTACTTC. This translates into CASSTGPAGGLREEQYF.